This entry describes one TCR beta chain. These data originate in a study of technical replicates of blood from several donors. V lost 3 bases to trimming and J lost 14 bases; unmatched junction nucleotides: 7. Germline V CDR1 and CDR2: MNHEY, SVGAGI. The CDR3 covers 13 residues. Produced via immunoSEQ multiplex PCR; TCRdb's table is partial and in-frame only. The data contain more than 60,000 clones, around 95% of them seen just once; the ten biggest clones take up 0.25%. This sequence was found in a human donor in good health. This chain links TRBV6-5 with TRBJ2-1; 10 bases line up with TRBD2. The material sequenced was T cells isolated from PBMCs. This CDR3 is CASSYELAGSKFF. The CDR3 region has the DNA TGTGCCAGCAGTTATGAACTAGCGGGATCTAAGTTCTTC.